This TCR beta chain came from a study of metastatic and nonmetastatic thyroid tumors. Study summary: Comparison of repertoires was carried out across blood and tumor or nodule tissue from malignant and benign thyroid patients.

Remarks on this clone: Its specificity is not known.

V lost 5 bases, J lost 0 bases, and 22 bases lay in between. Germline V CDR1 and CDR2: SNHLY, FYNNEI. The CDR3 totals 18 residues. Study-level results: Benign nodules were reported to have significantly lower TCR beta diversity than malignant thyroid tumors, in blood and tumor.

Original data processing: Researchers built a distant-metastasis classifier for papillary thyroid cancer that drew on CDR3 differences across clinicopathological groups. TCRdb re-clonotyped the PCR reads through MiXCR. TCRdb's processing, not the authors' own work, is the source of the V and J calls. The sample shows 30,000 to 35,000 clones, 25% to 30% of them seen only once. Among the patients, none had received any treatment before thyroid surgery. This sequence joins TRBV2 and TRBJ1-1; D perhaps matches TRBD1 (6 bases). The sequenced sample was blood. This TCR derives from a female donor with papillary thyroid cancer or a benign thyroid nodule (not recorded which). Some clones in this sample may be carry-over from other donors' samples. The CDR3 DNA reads TGTGCCAGCAGTCTAAGGGGGGGCAGAAGGGCCGTGAACACTGAAGCTTTCTTT. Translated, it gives CASSLRGGRRAVNTEAFF.